The TCR beta chain under discussion was sequenced for a study of cytomegalovirus exposure and HLA in healthy donors. CDR3 length: 17 residues. CDR1 and CDR2 (germline): SGHDT, YYEEEE. Trimming at V came to 0 bases and at J to 4 bases, leaving 11 bases not matched to a gene. The PCR contained 60 Vbeta and 13 Jbeta primers. TCRdb's copy holds only in-frame clones and misses some; the assay was immunoSEQ multiplex PCR. The sample yields approximately 100,000 clones, about 75% seen once. The rearrangement uses TRBV5-6 and TRBJ2-5; 8 bases align to TRBD1. Sequencing input: PBMCs. This TCR derives from a woman younger than 30 in good health and CMV-seropositive. For the CDR3, the DNA is TGTGCCAGCAGCTTGGCCTCGGTGACAGGGGCGAGAGAGACCCAGTACTTC. This encodes CASSLASVTGARETQYF.